This T cell receptor (beta chain) was captured by sequencing in a study of T cell responses to AZD1222 COVID-19 vaccine. The wider study: Second-dose intervals near 4 or 12 weeks were combined. Findings and caveats of the study: The study sampled repertoires only after the peak T cell response. Clonal diversity was possibly underestimated, and the donors were mostly white British, with more females. Baseline seropositives among AZD1222 recipients totaled only five or six.

Trimming took off 5 bases at V and 2 bases at J, with 17 bases between the two ends. CDR1 and CDR2 from the germline V gene are SEHNR and FQNEAQ (reference sequence). The CDR3 spans 16 residues. Libraries were prepared by immunoSEQ multiplex PCR; TCRdb keeps only in-frame clonotypes and omits some of them. The sample includes around 89,000 clones, under 90% seen only once; the top ten take around 9.6%. As for this clone: The antigen is unknown.

The chain carries TRBV7-9 and TRBJ2-3; unclear D gene. Sequencing was performed on peripheral blood, taken on day 0 of AZD1222 vaccination. This sequence originates from an adult in good health. CDR3 nucleotides: TGTGCCAGCAGCCCGGGCGGTGCGATTAACACAGATACGCAGTATTTT. Translation gives CASSPGGAINTDTQYF. The variable domain in full, completed from reference TRBV7-9 and TRBJ2-3, reads DTGVSQNPRHKITKRGQNVTFRCDPISEHNRLYWYRQTLGQGPEFLTYFQNEAQLEKSRLLSDRFSAERPKGSFSTLEIQRTEQGDSAMYLCASSPGGAINTDTQYFGPGTRLTVL.